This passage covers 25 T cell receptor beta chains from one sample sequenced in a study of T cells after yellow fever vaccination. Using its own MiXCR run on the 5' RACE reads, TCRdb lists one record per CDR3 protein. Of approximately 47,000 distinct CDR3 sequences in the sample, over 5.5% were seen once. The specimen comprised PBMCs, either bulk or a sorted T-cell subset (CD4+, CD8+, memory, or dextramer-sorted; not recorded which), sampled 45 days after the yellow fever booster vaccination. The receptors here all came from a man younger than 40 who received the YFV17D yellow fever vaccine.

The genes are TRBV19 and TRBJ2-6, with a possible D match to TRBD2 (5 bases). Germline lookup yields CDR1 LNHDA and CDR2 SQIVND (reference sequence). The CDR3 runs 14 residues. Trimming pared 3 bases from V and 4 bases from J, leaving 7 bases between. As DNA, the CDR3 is TGTGCCAGTAGTATCGCGGGCGGGGCCAACGTCCTGACTTTC. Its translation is CASSIAGGANVLTF.

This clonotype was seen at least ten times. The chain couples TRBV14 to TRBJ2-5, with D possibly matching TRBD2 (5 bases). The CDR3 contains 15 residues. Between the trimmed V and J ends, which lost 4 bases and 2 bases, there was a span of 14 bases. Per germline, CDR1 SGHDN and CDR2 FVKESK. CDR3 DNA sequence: TGTGCCAGCAGCCGGATACCGGGAAGACAAGAGACCCAGTACTTC. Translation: CASSRIPGRQETQYF.

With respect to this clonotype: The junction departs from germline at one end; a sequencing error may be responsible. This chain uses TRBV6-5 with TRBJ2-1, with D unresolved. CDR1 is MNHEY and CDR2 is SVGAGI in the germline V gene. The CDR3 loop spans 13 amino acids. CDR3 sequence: CARSSPANNEQFF. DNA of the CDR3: TGTGCCAGAAGTTCCCCGGCCAACAATGAGCAGTTCTTC.

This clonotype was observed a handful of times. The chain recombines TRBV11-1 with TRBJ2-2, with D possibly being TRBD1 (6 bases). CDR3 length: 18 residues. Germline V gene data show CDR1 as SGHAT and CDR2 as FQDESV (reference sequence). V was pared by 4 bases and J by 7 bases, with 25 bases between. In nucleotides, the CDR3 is TGTGCCAGCAGCTCTTCGGAGTTGGGGGCCGTGGCAGTCGGGGAGCTGTTTTTT. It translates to CASSSSELGAVAVGELFF. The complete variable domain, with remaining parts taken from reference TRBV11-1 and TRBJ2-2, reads EAEVAQSPRYKITEKSQAVAFWCDPISGHATLYWYRQILGQGPELLVQFQDESVVDDSQLPKDRFSAERLKGVDSTLKIQPAELGDSAMYLCASSSSELGAVAVGELFFGEGSRLTVL.

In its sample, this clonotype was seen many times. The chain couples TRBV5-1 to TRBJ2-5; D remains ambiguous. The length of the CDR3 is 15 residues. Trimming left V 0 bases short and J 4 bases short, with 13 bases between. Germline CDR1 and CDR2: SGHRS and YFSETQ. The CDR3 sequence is CASSLAHREGETQYF. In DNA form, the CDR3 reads TGCGCCAGCAGCTTGGCTCACAGAGAAGGAGAGACCCAGTACTTC.

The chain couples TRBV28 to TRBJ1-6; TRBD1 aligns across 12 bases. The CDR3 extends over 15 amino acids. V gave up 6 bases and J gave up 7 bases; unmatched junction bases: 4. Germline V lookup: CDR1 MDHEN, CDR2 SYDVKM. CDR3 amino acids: CASRSGQGANSPLHF. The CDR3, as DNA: TGTGCCAGCAGATCGGGACAGGGGGCAAATTCACCCCTCCACTTT.

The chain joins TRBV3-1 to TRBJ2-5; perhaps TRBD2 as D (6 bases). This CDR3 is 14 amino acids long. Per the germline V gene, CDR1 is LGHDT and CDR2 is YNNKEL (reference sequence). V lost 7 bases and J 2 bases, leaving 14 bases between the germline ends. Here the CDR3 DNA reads TGTGCCAGCACGGCTCGGGAGAGGCAAGAGACCCAGTACTTC. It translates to CASTARERQETQYF.

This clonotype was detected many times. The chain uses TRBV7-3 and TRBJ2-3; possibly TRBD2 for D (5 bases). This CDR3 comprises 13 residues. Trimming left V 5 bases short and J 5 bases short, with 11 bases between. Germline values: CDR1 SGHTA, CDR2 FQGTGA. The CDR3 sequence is CASSHYGVDTQYF. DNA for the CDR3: TGTGCCAGCAGCCATTACGGGGTAGATACGCAGTATTTT.

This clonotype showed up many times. CDR3 in amino acids: CASGSGGNSQETQYF. For the CDR3, the DNA is TGCGCCAGCGGGTCCGGAGGGAACAGTCAAGAGACCCAGTACTTC. V usage is TRBV5-1 and J usage is TRBJ2-5; a weak D match, TRBD2 (6 bases). Trimming cost V 7 bases and J 2 bases, with 18 bases left between them. The CDR3 sequence is 15 residues long. The germline V gene has CDR1 SGHRS and CDR2 YFSETQ.

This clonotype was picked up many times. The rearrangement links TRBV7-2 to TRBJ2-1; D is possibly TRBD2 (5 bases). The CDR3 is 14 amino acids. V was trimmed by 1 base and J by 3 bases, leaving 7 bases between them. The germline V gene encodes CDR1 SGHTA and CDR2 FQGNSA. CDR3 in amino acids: CASSLDSGYNEQFF. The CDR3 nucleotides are TGTGCCAGCAGCTTAGACAGCGGCTACAATGAGCAGTTCTTC.

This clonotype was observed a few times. The CDR3 region has the DNA TGTGCCAGCAGCCAGAGACAGGGATCTTACAATGAGCAGTTCTTC. It encodes CASSQRQGSYNEQFF. The rearrangement links TRBV14 to TRBJ2-1, with 7 nucleotides matching TRBD1. The CDR3 loop spans 15 amino acids. V lost 3 bases, J lost 4 bases, and 6 bases stayed unmatched. Germline CDR1 SGHDN, CDR2 FVKESK.

The CDR3 spells CALGLAGFEQYF. Here the CDR3 DNA reads TGTGCCCTAGGACTAGCGGGTTTCGAGCAGTACTTC. This rearrangement joins TRBV7-9 to TRBJ2-7; TRBD2 matches 11 bases. The length of the CDR3 is 12 residues. Germline CDR1 reads SEHNR; CDR2 reads FQNEAQ (reference sequence). The ends lost 11 bases at V and 6 bases at J; junction bases unmatched: 6.

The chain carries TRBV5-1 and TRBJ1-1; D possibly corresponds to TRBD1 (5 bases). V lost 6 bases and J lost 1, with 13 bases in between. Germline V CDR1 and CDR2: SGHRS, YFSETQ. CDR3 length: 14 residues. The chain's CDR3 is CASTSLGTNTEAFF. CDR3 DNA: TGCGCCAGCACGTCGTTGGGGACGAACACTGAAGCTTTCTTT. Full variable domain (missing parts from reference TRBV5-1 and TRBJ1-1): KAGVTQTPRYLIKTRGQQVTLSCSPISGHRSVSWYQQTPGQGLQFLFEYFSETQRNKGNFPGRFSGRQFSNSRSEMNVSTLELGDSALYLCASTSLGTNTEAFFGQGTRLTVV.

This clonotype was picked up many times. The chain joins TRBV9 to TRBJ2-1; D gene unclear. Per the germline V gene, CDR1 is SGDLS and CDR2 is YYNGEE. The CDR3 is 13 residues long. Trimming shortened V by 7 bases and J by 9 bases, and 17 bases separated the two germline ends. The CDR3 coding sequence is TGTGCCAGCGGGTTCGGAAGAAGTAGTGAGCAGTTCTTC. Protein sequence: CASGFGRSSEQFF.

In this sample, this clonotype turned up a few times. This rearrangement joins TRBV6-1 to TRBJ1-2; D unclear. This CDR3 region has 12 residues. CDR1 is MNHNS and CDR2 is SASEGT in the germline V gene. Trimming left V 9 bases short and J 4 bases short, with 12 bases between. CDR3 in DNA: TGTGCCAGTAGAACAGTCCGCTATGGCTACACCTTC. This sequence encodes CASRTVRYGYTF.

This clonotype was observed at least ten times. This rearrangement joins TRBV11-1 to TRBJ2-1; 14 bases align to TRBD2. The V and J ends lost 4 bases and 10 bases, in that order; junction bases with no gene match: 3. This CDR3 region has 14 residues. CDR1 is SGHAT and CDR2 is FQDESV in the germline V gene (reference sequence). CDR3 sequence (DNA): TGTGCCAGCAGCTCGGGACTAGCGGGAGTCGAGCAGTTCTTC. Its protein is CASSSGLAGVEQFF. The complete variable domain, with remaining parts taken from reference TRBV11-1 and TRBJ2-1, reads EAEVAQSPRYKITEKSQAVAFWCDPISGHATLYWYRQILGQGPELLVQFQDESVVDDSQLPKDRFSAERLKGVDSTLKIQPAELGDSAMYLCASSSGLAGVEQFFGPGTRLTVL.

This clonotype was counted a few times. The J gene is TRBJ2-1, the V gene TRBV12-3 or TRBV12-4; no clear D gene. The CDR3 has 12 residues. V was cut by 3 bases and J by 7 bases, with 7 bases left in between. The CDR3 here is CASSFPGNEQFF. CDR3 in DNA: TGTGCCAGCAGTTTCCCTGGGAATGAGCAGTTCTTC.

The CDR3, as DNA: TGCAGTGCTGAGGCTCCCCCGGCTAGCGGATTCACAGATACGCAGTATTTT. Translating it yields CSAEAPPASGFTDTQYF. The genes are TRBV20-1 and TRBJ2-3; 7 nucleotides agree with TRBD2. The CDR3 totals 17 residues. Germline V gene data show CDR1 as DFQATT and CDR2 as SNEGSKA (reference sequence). V was pared by 5 bases and J by 2 bases, with 16 bases of the junction left unmatched.

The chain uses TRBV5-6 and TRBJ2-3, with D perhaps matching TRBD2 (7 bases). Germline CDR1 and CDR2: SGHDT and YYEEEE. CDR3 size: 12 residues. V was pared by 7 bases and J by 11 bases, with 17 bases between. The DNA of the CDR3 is TGTGCCAGCGGCCCCGGGGGGCGTAAGCAGTATTTT. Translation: CASGPGGRKQYF.

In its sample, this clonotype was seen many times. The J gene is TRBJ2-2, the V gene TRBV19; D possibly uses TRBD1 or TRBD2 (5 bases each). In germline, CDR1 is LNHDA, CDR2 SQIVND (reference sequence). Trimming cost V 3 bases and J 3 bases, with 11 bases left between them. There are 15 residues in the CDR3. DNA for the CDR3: TGTGCCAGTAGTATTCTCGGGGCTTACACCGGGGAGCTGTTTTTT. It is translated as CASSILGAYTGELFF.

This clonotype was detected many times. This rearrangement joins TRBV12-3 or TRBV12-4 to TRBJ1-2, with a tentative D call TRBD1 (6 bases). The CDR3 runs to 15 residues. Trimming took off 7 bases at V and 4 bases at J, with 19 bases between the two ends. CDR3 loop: CASTHTRGQTYGYTF. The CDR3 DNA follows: TGTGCCAGCACTCACACGCGGGGGCAGACCTATGGCTACACCTTC.

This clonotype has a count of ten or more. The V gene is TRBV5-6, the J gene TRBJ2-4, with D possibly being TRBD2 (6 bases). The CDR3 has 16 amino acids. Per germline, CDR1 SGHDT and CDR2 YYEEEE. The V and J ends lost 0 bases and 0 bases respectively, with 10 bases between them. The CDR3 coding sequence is TGTGCCAGCAGCTTGGCAAGGGACTTAGCCAAAAACATTCAGTACTTC. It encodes CASSLARDLAKNIQYF.

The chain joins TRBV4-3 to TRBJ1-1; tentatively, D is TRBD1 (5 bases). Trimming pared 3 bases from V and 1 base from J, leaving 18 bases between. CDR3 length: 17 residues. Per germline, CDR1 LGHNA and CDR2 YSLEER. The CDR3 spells CASSHRPTGRTNTEAFF. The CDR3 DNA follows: TGCGCCAGCAGCCATCGACCAACGGGACGAACGAACACTGAAGCTTTCTTT.

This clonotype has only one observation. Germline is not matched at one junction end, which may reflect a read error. The CDR3: CASSQDGPWGGEQLF. CDR3 nucleotides: TGCGCCAGCAGCCAAGATGGACCCTGGGGGGGAGAGCAGTTATTC. The V and J genes are TRBV4-3 and TRBJ2-1; 7 bases line up with TRBD2. The CDR3 is 15 residues long. Germline CDR1 is LGHNA and CDR2 is YSLEER.

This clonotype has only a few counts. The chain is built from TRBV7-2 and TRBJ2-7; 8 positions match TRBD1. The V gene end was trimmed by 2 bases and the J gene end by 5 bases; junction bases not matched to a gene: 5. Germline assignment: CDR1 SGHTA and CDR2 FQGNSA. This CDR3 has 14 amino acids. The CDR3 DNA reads TGTGCCAGCAGCTTACTCCGGGACAGGAACGAGCAGTACTTC. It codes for CASSLLRDRNEQYF.